The 8 T cell receptor beta chains below come from one sample, sequenced in a study of technical replicates of blood from a handful of donors. Clones were sequenced by immunoSEQ multiplex PCR, and TCRdb holds only the in-frame ones, with some missing. The sample shows around 97,000 clones, about 96% of them seen only once. Sequencing was carried out using T cells isolated from PBMCs. These receptors all come from a human donor in good health.

V and J are TRBV7-2 and TRBJ2-5; D is perhaps TRBD1 (6 bases). Trimming cost V 3 bases and J 5 bases, with 16 bases left between them. The CDR3 is 15 amino acids. The V gene's germline CDR1 is SGHTA and CDR2 FQGNSA. The CDR3 region has the DNA TGTGCCAGCAGCTTCAATGGACGTGGACAGGAGACCCAGTACTTC. Protein product: CASSFNGRGQETQYF. Full variable domain (outside the CDR3, taken from reference TRBV7-2 and TRBJ2-5): GAGVSQSPSNKVTEKGKDVELRCDPISGHTALYWYRQSLGQGLEFLIYFQGNSAPDKSGLPSDRFSAERTGGSVSTLTIQRTQQEDSAVYLCASSFNGRGQETQYFGPGTRLLVL.

The chain joins TRBV5-4 to TRBJ2-7; a possible D gene is TRBD2 (5 bases). The germline CDR1 and CDR2 sequences are SGHNT and YYREEE (reference sequence). V lost 0 bases and J lost 2, with 12 bases in between. The CDR3 has 15 amino acids. This CDR3 reads CASSLGLAPAYEQYF. CDR3 bases: TGTGCCAGCAGCTTGGGGCTAGCACCCGCCTACGAGCAGTACTTC.

This clone was found once. The chain joins TRBV5-4 to TRBJ1-2, with 8 nucleotides matching TRBD1. The CDR3 sequence is 17 residues long. Germline-derived CDR1 and CDR2 are SGHNT and YYREEE (reference sequence). The V gene end was trimmed by 7 bases and the J gene end by 0 bases; junction bases not matched to a gene: 14. CDR3 amino acids: CASHSGGPSQANYGYTF. The CDR3, as DNA: TGTGCCAGCCATTCAGGGGGCCCGTCCCAAGCTAACTATGGCTACACCTTC.

The V call is TRBV4-2, the J call TRBJ2-1; TRBD2 agrees at 7 bases. After removal of 2 bases from V and 3 bases from J, the junction contained 7 bases not matched to a gene. The germline V gene encodes CDR1 LGHNA and CDR2 YNFKEQ. This CDR3 is built from 16 residues. CDR3 in amino acids: CASSQLRLADYNEQFF. The CDR3 DNA is TGTGCCAGCAGCCAATTGCGGCTAGCGGACTACAATGAGCAGTTCTTC.

The chain has TRBV2 and TRBJ1-3, with a possible D match to TRBD1 (5 bases). Germline CDR1 SNHLY, CDR2 FYNNEI. Trimming took off 8 bases at V and 0 bases at J, with 11 bases between the two ends. The CDR3 covers 14 residues. The chain's CDR3 is CASGWDYSGNTIYF. CDR3 bases: TGTGCCAGCGGTTGGGACTACTCTGGAAACACCATATATTTT.

The chain combines TRBV7-8 with TRBJ1-1; D is undetermined. From germline, CDR1 is SGHVS and CDR2 FQNEAQ. CDR3 length equals 13 residues. V gave up 7 bases and J gave up 14 bases, with 23 bases separating them. The DNA for the CDR3 is TGTGCCAGCATCCAACCGGAAGGCGGTGCGGCGTTCTTT. Protein sequence: CASIQPEGGAAFF. The full variable domain, with the rest looked up from reference TRBV7-8 and TRBJ1-1, is GAGVSQSPRYKVAKRGQDVALRCDPISGHVSLFWYQQALGQGPEFLTYFQNEAQLDKSGLPSDRFFAERPEGSVSTLKIQRTQQEDSAVYLCASIQPEGGAAFFGQGTRLTVV.

The chain recombines TRBV6-5 with TRBJ1-2, with 7 bases identical to TRBD1. The CDR3 has 12 residues. The germline CDR1 and CDR2 sequences are MNHEY and SVGAGI. V gave up 7 bases and J gave up 4 bases; unmatched junction bases: 3. The CDR3 region is CASKGQFYGYTF. CDR3 DNA sequence: TGTGCCAGCAAGGGACAGTTCTATGGCTACACCTTC.

The rearrangement links TRBV14 to TRBJ1-5; D is unclear. CDR1 SGHDN and CDR2 FVKESK come from the germline V gene. V dropped 1 base and J dropped 0 bases, with 13 bases sitting between them. The CDR3 has 17 residues. CDR3 in DNA: TGTGCCAGCAGCCAAGTAATCCAGGAGGATAGCAATCAGCCCCAGCATTTT. Translating gives CASSQVIQEDSNQPQHF.